The TCR beta chain under discussion was sequenced for a study of T cells after yellow fever vaccination. Study overall: Preparation used SMART-Seq v4 Ultra Low Input for the low-cell-number fractions.

TCRdb used MiXCR to reprocess the 5' RACE reads, holding one entry per CDR3 protein. This table holds approximately 600,000 distinct CDR3 sequences, roughly an eighth found once. Study-level findings and limits: A faster peak, day 5 versus 15, was reached by the weaker secondary response. After the booster, about 95% of CD4 and roughly nine tenths of CD8 primary-response clones were re-detected.

The CDR3 has 18 residues. There are a few counts of this clonotype. The antigen remains unidentified. This clonotype originated in a man under 40 who received the YFV17D yellow fever vaccine. The V call is TRBV21-1, the J call TRBJ2-1; TRBD2 was called by the table and not checked on the DNA. TRBV21-1 is a pseudogene segment. Sequenced material: PBMCs, taken on the day of the yellow fever booster vaccination. The CDR3 protein is CASSKARASGRGYNEQFF. The CDR3 nucleotides are TGTGCCAGCAGCAAAGCGCGGGCTAGCGGGAGGGGTTACAATGAGCAGTTCTTC.